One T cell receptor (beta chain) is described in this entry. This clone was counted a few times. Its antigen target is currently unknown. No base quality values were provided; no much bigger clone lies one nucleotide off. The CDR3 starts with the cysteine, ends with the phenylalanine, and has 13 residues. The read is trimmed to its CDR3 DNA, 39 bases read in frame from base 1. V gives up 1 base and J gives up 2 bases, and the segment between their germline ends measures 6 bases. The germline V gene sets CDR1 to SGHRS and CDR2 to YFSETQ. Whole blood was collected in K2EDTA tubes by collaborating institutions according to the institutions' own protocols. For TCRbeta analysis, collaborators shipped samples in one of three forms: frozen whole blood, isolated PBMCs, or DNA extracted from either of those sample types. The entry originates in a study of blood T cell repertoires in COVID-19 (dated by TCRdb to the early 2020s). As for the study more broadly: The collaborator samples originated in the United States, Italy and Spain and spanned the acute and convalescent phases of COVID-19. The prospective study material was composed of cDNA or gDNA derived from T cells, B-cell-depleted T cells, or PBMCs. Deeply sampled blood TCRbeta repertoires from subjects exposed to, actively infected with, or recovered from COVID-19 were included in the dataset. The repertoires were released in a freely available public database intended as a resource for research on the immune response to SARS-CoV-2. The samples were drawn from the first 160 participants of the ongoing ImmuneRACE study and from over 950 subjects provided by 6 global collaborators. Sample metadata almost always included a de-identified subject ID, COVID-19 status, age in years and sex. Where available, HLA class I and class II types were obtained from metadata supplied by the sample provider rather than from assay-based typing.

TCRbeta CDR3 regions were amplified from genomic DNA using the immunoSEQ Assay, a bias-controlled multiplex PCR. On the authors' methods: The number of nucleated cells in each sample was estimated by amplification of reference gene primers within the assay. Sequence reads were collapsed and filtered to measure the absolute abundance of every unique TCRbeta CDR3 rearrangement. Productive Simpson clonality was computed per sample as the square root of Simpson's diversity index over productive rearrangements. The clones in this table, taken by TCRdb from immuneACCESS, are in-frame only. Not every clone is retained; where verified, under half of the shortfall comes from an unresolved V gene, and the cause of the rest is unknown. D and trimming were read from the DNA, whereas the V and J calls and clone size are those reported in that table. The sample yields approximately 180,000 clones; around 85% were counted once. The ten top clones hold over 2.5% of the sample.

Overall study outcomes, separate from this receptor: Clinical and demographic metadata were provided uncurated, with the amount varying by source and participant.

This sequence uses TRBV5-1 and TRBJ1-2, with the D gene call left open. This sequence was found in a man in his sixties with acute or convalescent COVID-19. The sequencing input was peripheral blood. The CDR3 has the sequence CASSLWQNYGYTF. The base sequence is TGCGCCAGCAGCTTGTGGCAGAACTATGGCTACACCTTC.